Shown below are 30 T cell receptor beta chains from a single sample sequenced in a study of cytomegalovirus exposure and HLA in healthy donors (dated by TCRdb to 2016 to 2017). The library was prepared using the immunoSEQ multiplex PCR assay. A mixture of 60 forward primers for TCR Vbeta segments and 13 reverse primers for TCR Jbeta segments was used in the multiplex PCR. In its TCRdb copy, this immuneACCESS table keeps in-frame sequences only and misses some clones. Where compared with another copy, unresolved V genes explain less than half of these, and the others have no known cause. The sample table lists some 180,000 clones, 65% to 90% of them with a count of one. Of the sample, 1.2% falls within the top ten clones. Sequenced material: PBMCs. The receptors derive from a girl aged 2 to 10 in good health and CMV-seropositive.

V and J are TRBV11-2 and TRBJ1-1, with a tentative D call TRBD1 (5 bases). The CDR3 runs 16 residues. Germline V gene lookup returns CDR1 SGHAT and CDR2 FQNNGV. The V end was cut by 3 bases, the J end by 4 bases, with 18 bases between. CDR3 loop: CASSFESGGRGTEAFF. CDR3 coding DNA: TGTGCCAGCAGCTTCGAAAGCGGGGGGAGGGGCACTGAAGCTTTCTTT. The full variable domain, its missing parts supplied by reference TRBV11-2 and TRBJ1-1, is EAGVAQSPRYKIIEKRQSVAFWCNPISGHATLYWYQQILGQGPKLLIQFQNNGVVDDSQLPKDRFSAERLKGVDSTLKIQPAKLEDSAVYLCASSFESGGRGTEAFFGQGTRLTVV.

The genes are TRBV5-1 and TRBJ1-4; 7 nucleotides match TRBD1. V was pared by 3 bases and J by 3 bases, with 2 bases of the junction left unmatched. The CDR3 has 14 residues. Germline assignment: CDR1 SGHRS and CDR2 YFSETQ. This chain's CDR3 is CASSSGQPNEKLFF. DNA of the CDR3: TGCGCCAGCAGCTCGGGACAGCCTAATGAAAAACTGTTTTTT.

The rearrangement links TRBV5-1 to TRBJ2-2; 7 nucleotides match TRBD1. Germline V lookup: CDR1 SGHRS, CDR2 YFSETQ. The J segment lost 4 bases and the V segment lost 3 bases, leaving 6 bases of the junction unmatched. The CDR3 has 15 residues. For the CDR3, the DNA is TGCGCCAGCAGCTACAGGGGTATGGTCACCGGGGAGCTGTTTTTT. Amino acids: CASSYRGMVTGELFF. The full variable domain, with the rest looked up from reference TRBV5-1 and TRBJ2-2, is KAGVTQTPRYLIKTRGQQVTLSCSPISGHRSVSWYQQTPGQGLQFLFEYFSETQRNKGNFPGRFSGRQFSNSRSEMNVSTLELGDSALYLCASSYRGMVTGELFFGEGSRLTVL.

V gene TRBV27 combines with J gene TRBJ1-5; no definite D call. V lost 5 bases, J lost 2 bases, and 19 bases lay in between. The CDR3 length is 17 residues. Germline-derived CDR1 and CDR2 are MNHEY and SMNVEV (reference sequence). CDR3 region: CASSLHQSSAGNQPQHF. CDR3 bases: TGTGCCAGCAGTCTTCACCAGTCCTCGGCGGGCAATCAGCCCCAGCATTTT.

The chain recombines TRBV28 with TRBJ2-7; D gene unclear. The CDR3 sequence is 17 residues long. V was shortened by 3 bases and J by 3 bases, with 21 bases between the two germline ends. Germline loops: CDR1 MDHEN, CDR2 SYDVKM. Here the CDR3 DNA reads TGTGCCAGCAGTTTCGGAGTAGTACCCTCCTACTACTACGAGCAGTACTTC. Encoded protein: CASSFGVVPSYYYEQYF. Drawing the rest from reference TRBV28 and TRBJ2-7, the complete variable domain is DVKVTQSSRYLVKRTGEKVFLECVQDMDHENMFWYRQDPGLGLRLIYFSYDVKMKEKGDIPEGYSVSREKKERFSLILESASTNQTSMYLCASSFGVVPSYYYEQYFGPGTRLTVT.

This chain joins TRBV19 and TRBJ2-7; 8 nucleotides align to TRBD1. The junction had 6 bases not matched to a gene; V was cut back by 5 bases and J by 0 bases. The CDR3 extends over 15 amino acids. Germline loops: CDR1 LNHDA, CDR2 SQIVND (reference sequence). CDR3 bases: TGTGCCAGTAGTCAGGGGACAGGCGTCTCCTACGAGCAGTACTTC. Translation: CASSQGTGVSYEQYF.

The rearrangement links TRBV6-1 to TRBJ1-1, with 7 bases matching TRBD1. Trimming took 7 bases from V and 3 from J; bases not matched to a gene: 5. The CDR3 runs to 13 residues. Germline values: CDR1 MNHNS, CDR2 SASEGT. In DNA, the CDR3 is TGTGCCAGCACCCGACAGGGATACACTGAAGCTTTCTTT. Protein sequence: CASTRQGYTEAFF.

The rearrangement joins TRBV4-2 to TRBJ2-3, with D unclear. Germline V gene lookup returns CDR1 LGHNA and CDR2 YNFKEQ. V lost 1 base, J lost 10 bases, and 12 bases lay in between. The CDR3 is made up of 13 amino acids. For the CDR3, the DNA is TGTGCCAGCAGCCAAGGAGGAACCGACCCGCAGTATTTT. Its translation: CASSQGGTDPQYF.

A few counts support this clone. The chain combines TRBV7-3 with TRBJ2-5; TRBD2 aligns across 14 bases. The length of the CDR3 is 14 residues. J gave up 9 bases and V 5 bases, and 5 bases lay outside the gene matches. Germline V lookup: CDR1 SGHTA, CDR2 FQGTGA. The CDR3 nucleotides are TGTGCCAGCAGCGTCGGACTAGCGGGGGGATCCCAGTACTTC. Its protein is CASSVGLAGGSQYF. The whole variable domain, filled in from reference TRBV7-3 and TRBJ2-5, reads GAGVSQTPSNKVTEKGKYVELRCDPISGHTALYWYRQSLGQGPEFLIYFQGTGAADDSGLPNDRFFAVRPEGSVSTLKIQRTERGDSAVYLCASSVGLAGGSQYFGPGTRLLVL.

The chain couples TRBV7-9 to TRBJ2-7, with TRBD1 as a possible D gene (5 bases). Germline V gives CDR1 SEHNR, CDR2 FQNEAQ (reference sequence). The CDR3 has 11 amino acids. V gave up 2 bases and J gave up 7 bases, with 6 bases separating them. CDR3 sequence: CASSLSGEQYF. DNA of the CDR3: TGTGCCAGCAGCTTATCAGGGGAGCAGTACTTC.

The chain carries TRBV29-1 and TRBJ2-1, with 7 bases lining up with TRBD1. The trim removed 7 bases at V and 5 bases at J, leaving 5 bases unmatched. CDR1 and CDR2 (germline): SQVTM, ANQGSEA. The CDR3 loop spans 12 amino acids. The CDR3 nucleotides read TGCAGCGGAGGGACAGCAGACAATGAGCAGTTCTTC. Amino acid sequence: CSGGTADNEQFF.

The J gene is TRBJ1-4, the V gene TRBV10-2; D perhaps matches TRBD1 (5 bases). V gave up 2 bases and J gave up 0 bases, with 16 bases separating them. The CDR3 sequence is 18 residues long. Per the germline V gene, CDR1 is WSHSY and CDR2 is SAAADI. CDR3 amino acids: CASSESRGGIATNEKLFF. The CDR3 coding sequence is TGCGCCAGCAGTGAGAGTCGCGGGGGTATTGCAACTAATGAAAAACTGTTTTTT.

The chain combines TRBV18 with TRBJ2-1, with 9 bases matching TRBD1. The ends lost 5 bases at V and 5 bases at J; junction bases unmatched: 10. This CDR3 region has 16 residues. CDR1 and CDR2 from the germline V gene are KGHSH and LQKENI. CDR3: CASSTAGDRAHNEQFF. The CDR3 DNA sequence: TGTGCCAGCTCAACCGCGGGGGACAGGGCACACAATGAGCAGTTCTTC. Drawing the rest from reference TRBV18 and TRBJ2-1, the complete variable domain is NAGVMQNPRHLVRRRGQEARLRCSPMKGHSHVYWYRQLPEEGLKFMVYLQKENIIDESGMPKERFSAEFPKEGPSILRIQQVVRGDSAAYFCASSTAGDRAHNEQFFGPGTRLTVL.

The chain is built from TRBV4-1 and TRBJ2-1, with 10 nucleotides matching TRBD2. Germline V lookup: CDR1 MGHRA, CDR2 YSYEKL. The CDR3 totals 16 residues. Trimming took 2 bases from V and 6 from J; bases not matched to a gene: 7. The CDR3 protein is CASSQTSGLATNEQFF. CDR3 nucleotide sequence: TGCGCCAGCAGCCAAACCTCGGGACTAGCGACCAATGAGCAGTTCTTC.

The chain uses TRBV7-6 and TRBJ2-7; a possible D gene is TRBD1 (6 bases). The V gene's germline CDR1 is SGHVS and CDR2 FNYEAQ. The CDR3 is 14 residues long. V was shortened by 1 base and J by 4 bases, with 11 bases between the two germline ends. For the CDR3, the DNA is TGTGCCAGCAGCTTAGGTAACAGGGTATACGAGCAGTACTTC. Protein product: CASSLGNRVYEQYF. The full variable domain, its missing parts supplied by reference TRBV7-6 and TRBJ2-7, is GAGVSQSPRYKVTKRGQDVALRCDPISGHVSLYWYRQALGQGPEFLTYFNYEAQQDKSGLPNDRFSAERPEGSISTLTIQRTEQRDSAMYRCASSLGNRVYEQYFGPGTRLTVT.

This clone has only one observation. The chain links TRBV5-5 to TRBJ1-2, with D perhaps TRBD1 (6 bases). There are 18 residues in the CDR3. Germline V lookup: CDR1 SGHKS, CDR2 YYEKEE (reference sequence). Trimming removed 3 bases from V and 3 bases from J, with 24 bases in between. CDR3 residues: CASSYDLHLGATYYGYTF. CDR3 nucleotides: TGTGCCAGCAGCTATGACCTACATCTGGGGGCAACATACTATGGCTACACCTTC.

The gene calls are TRBV13 and TRBJ2-5; D is unclear. The CDR3 has 16 amino acids. The germline gives CDR1 PRHDT, CDR2 FYEKMQ (reference sequence). V lost 1 base, J lost 0 bases, and 12 bases lay in between. The CDR3 sequence is CASSLEEKRYQETQYF. The CDR3 nucleotides read TGTGCCAGCAGCTTAGAGGAGAAAAGGTACCAAGAGACCCAGTACTTC.

This clone was recorded once. The DNA for the CDR3 is TGCGCCAGCACCCAACAGGGGGCCGGGAGGGATACGCAGTATTTT. Residues: CASTQQGAGRDTQYF. The rearrangement uses TRBV5-1 and TRBJ2-3; 9 bases agree with TRBD1. J lost 6 bases, V lost 6 bases, and 11 bases had no gene match. The CDR3 length is 15 residues. Germline CDR1 SGHRS, CDR2 YFSETQ.

This sequence joins TRBV5-8 and TRBJ1-2; 9 bases match TRBD1. V shed 5 bases, J shed 5 bases, and the junction held 13 bases outside the gene matches. CDR1 is SGHTS and CDR2 is YDEGEE in the germline V gene. The CDR3 has 16 amino acids. The CDR3 DNA reads as TGTGCCAGCAGTCCCTTGACAGGGGGAGTAGGGTATGGCTACACCTTC. Its protein is CASSPLTGGVGYGYTF. The full variable domain, in which reference TRBV5-8 and TRBJ1-2 provide the parts outside the CDR3, is EAGVTQSPTHLIKTRGQQATLRCSPISGHTSVYWYQQALGLGLQFLLWYDEGEERNRGNFPPRFSGRQFPNYSSELNVNALELEDSALYLCASSPLTGGVGYGYTFGSGTRLTVV.

This chain connects TRBV25-1 to TRBJ1-2, with TRBD1 matching over 7 bases. The ends lost 4 bases at V and 3 bases at J; junction bases unmatched: 8. This CDR3 comprises 15 residues. Per germline, CDR1 MGHDK and CDR2 SYGVNS. Here the CDR3 reads CASSGRDRFDYGYTF. The CDR3 region has the DNA TGTGCCAGCAGTGGCCGGGACAGATTTGACTATGGCTACACCTTC.

This sequence joins TRBV5-4 and TRBJ2-5, with TRBD1 identical over 8 bases. J was trimmed by 4 bases and V by 2 bases; bases with no gene match: 4. Germline V lookup: CDR1 SGHNT, CDR2 YYREEE (reference sequence). The CDR3 consists of 14 residues. CDR3 sequence: CASSLTGGGETQYF. CDR3 nucleotides: TGTGCCAGCAGCTTAACAGGGGGTGGAGAGACCCAGTACTTC.

The chain has TRBV27 and TRBJ2-3; a weak D match, TRBD2 (5 bases). CDR1 and CDR2 from the germline V gene are MNHEY and SMNVEV (reference sequence). The CDR3 consists of 15 residues. V lost 5 bases and J lost 1, with 13 bases in between. The CDR3 DNA reads as TGTGCCAGCAGTAGACTACTGGAACGCACAGATACGCAGTATTTT. Amino acid sequence: CASSRLLERTDTQYF.

The sample holds one count of this clone. Written as DNA, the CDR3 is TGCGCCAGCAGCCAAAACCAGGGGGAATACGAGCAGTACTTC. Translation gives CASSQNQGEYEQYF. J is TRBJ2-7 and V is TRBV4-1; TRBD1 matches at 7 bases. V gave up 2 bases and J gave up 4 bases; unmatched junction bases: 5. The CDR3 spans 14 residues. Germline loops: CDR1 MGHRA, CDR2 YSYEKL.

This clone was counted between two and nine times. This rearrangement joins TRBV30 to TRBJ2-7, with 9 positions matching TRBD1. Germline CDR1 reads GTSNPN; CDR2 reads SVGIG (reference sequence). After removal of 4 bases from V and 4 bases from J, the junction contained 5 bases not matched to a gene. CDR3 length: 13 residues. DNA for the CDR3: TGTGCCTGGACCGGGACAGGGAAGTACGAGCAGTACTTC. Its protein product is CAWTGTGKYEQYF. The full variable domain, its missing parts supplied by reference TRBV30 and TRBJ2-7, is SQTIHQWPATLVQPVGSPLSLECTVEGTSNPNLYWYRQAAGRGLQLLFYSVGIGQISSEVPQNLSASRPQDRQFILSSKKLLLSDSGFYLCAWTGTGKYEQYFGPGTRLTVT.

This chain connects TRBV11-3 to TRBJ2-7; 7 nucleotides line up with TRBD1. Germline V gene sequence: CDR1 SGHNT, CDR2 YENEEA. The junction had 10 bases not matched to a gene; V was cut back by 5 bases and J by 3 bases. This CDR3 is 15 amino acids long. The CDR3 DNA is TGTGCCAGCAGCCCTCGACAGGGATTCGGCTACGAGCAGTACTTC. Translating it yields CASSPRQGFGYEQYF.

The sample holds one count of this clone. V is TRBV10-3 and J is TRBJ1-5; 7 nucleotides agree with TRBD1. Germline CDR1 reads ENHRY; CDR2 reads SYGVKD. The V and J ends lost 3 bases and 2 bases, in that order; junction bases with no gene match: 1. The CDR3 runs 14 residues. The CDR3 DNA follows: TGTGCCATCAGTGAAAGGGGGCGCAATCAGCCCCAGCATTTT. Translated, it gives CAISERGRNQPQHF.

The chain is built from TRBV25-1 and TRBJ2-6; TRBD1 is a possible D gene (6 bases). CDR1 is MGHDK, CDR2 SYGVNS, per germline. V lost 7 bases and J lost 0, with 13 bases in between. The CDR3 spans 16 residues. CDR3 DNA: TGTGCCAGCACCGCCGACAGGTTCTCTGGGGCCAACGTCCTGACTTTC. Amino acid sequence: CASTADRFSGANVLTF.

The chain employs TRBV20-1 and TRBJ2-5; D gene uncertain. The V gene lost 3 bases and the J gene lost 11 bases, with 13 bases spanning the gap. CDR3 length equals 11 residues. CDR1 DFQATT and CDR2 SNEGSKA come from the germline V gene (reference sequence). CDR3 loop: CSASPTREQYF. CDR3 DNA: TGCAGTGCTAGCCCCACTCGTGAGCAGTACTTC.

The gene calls are TRBV25-1 and TRBJ1-1; D ambiguous. V was trimmed by 5 bases and J by 7 bases, leaving 17 bases between them. CDR1 and CDR2 (germline): MGHDK, SYGVNS. This CDR3 region has 14 residues. The CDR3 DNA sequence: TGTGCCAGCAGTTCTCCGGGGAAGGTCGGTGAAGCTTTCTTT. Translating it yields CASSSPGKVGEAFF.

In its sample, this clone was seen a few times. This chain joins TRBV5-6 and TRBJ1-1, with TRBD1 identical over 12 bases. Germline loops: CDR1 SGHDT, CDR2 YYEEEE. Losses at the gene ends were 5 bases for V and 4 bases for J; bases not matched to a gene: 3. The length of the CDR3 is 14 residues. CDR3 coding DNA: TGTGCCAGCAGGGGACAGGGGGCCGGCACTGAAGCTTTCTTT. Its translation is CASRGQGAGTEAFF. Together with reference TRBV5-6 and TRBJ1-1, the CDR3 gives the full variable domain: DAGVTQSPTHLIKTRGQQVTLRCSPKSGHDTVSWYQQALGQGPQFIFQYYEEEERQRGNFPDRFSGHQFPNYSSELNVNALLLGDSALYLCASRGQGAGTEAFFGQGTRLTVV.